What follows are 21 T cell receptor beta chains derived from one specimen sequenced in a study of cytomegalovirus exposure and HLA in healthy donors. PCR employed 60 Vbeta and 13 Jbeta primers. Here immunoSEQ multiplex PCR was the method, and the copy in TCRdb shows in-frame clones only, minus some. The sample records around 190,000 clones, around 83% being singletons. The sequenced material came from PBMCs. The receptors shown here come from a man aged 40-49 years in good health and CMV-seropositive.

The chain has TRBV7-7 and TRBJ2-1; TRBD2 matches at 10 bases. CDR1 is SSHAT, CDR2 FNYEAQ, per germline (reference sequence). The CDR3 is 16 amino acids. The V and J ends lost 3 bases and 5 bases, in that order; junction bases with no gene match: 7. CDR3 loop: CASSLVSGGGNNEQFF. The CDR3, as DNA: TGTGCCAGCAGCTTGGTCAGCGGGGGGGGTAACAATGAGCAGTTCTTC.

This clone showed up just a few times. V usage is TRBV7-3 and J usage is TRBJ2-3, with a possible D match to TRBD2 (5 bases). Germline lookup yields CDR1 SGHTA and CDR2 FQGTGA. Trimming stripped 5 bases from V and 2 bases from J, with 11 bases between. The CDR3 consists of 14 residues. DNA of the CDR3: TGTGCCAGCAGCCCTAGCCGGTCCACAGATACGCAGTATTTT. It encodes CASSPSRSTDTQYF.

This rearrangement joins TRBV2 to TRBJ1-3; 7 nucleotides agree with TRBD1. Losses at the gene ends were 6 bases for V and 3 bases for J; bases not matched to a gene: 14. The CDR3 sequence is 17 residues long. CDR1 is SNHLY and CDR2 is FYNNEI in the germline V gene. CDR3 protein: CASRDRTGVLSGNTIYF. The CDR3 nucleotides read TGTGCCAGCAGAGACCGGACAGGCGTGTTAAGTGGAAACACCATATATTTT.

The V gene is TRBV7-2, the J gene TRBJ2-3; 8 bases line up with TRBD1. Germline V gene data show CDR1 as SGHTA and CDR2 as FQGNSA. The V gene end was trimmed by 1 base and the J gene end by 0 bases; junction bases not matched to a gene: 0. This CDR3 comprises 15 residues. The CDR3 nucleotides are TGTGCCAGCAGCTTAGGGACAGGGAGCACAGATACGCAGTATTTT. Translation: CASSLGTGSTDTQYF.

The V gene is TRBV4-2, the J gene TRBJ1-2, with 10 bases fitting TRBD1. Germline CDR1 reads LGHNA; CDR2 reads YNFKEQ. The CDR3 runs to 17 residues. V lost 3 bases to trimming and J lost 5 bases; unmatched junction nucleotides: 12. Written as DNA, the CDR3 is TGTGCCAGCAGCCACAACGAAAGACAGGGGGCTGAGTATGGCTACACCTTC. Protein sequence: CASSHNERQGAEYGYTF.

The rearrangement joins TRBV2 to TRBJ2-1; D remains unclear. The V gene's germline CDR1 is SNHLY and CDR2 FYNNEI. Trimming removed 6 bases from V and 4 bases from J, with 10 bases in between. The CDR3 has 13 residues. CDR3 amino acids: CASSPNLYNEQFF. CDR3 in DNA: TGTGCCAGCAGCCCCAACCTATACAATGAGCAGTTCTTC.

The chain couples TRBV10-3 to TRBJ2-5; weak D call: TRBD2 (5 bases). This CDR3 has 12 residues. V shed 5 bases and J shed 9 bases, with 13 bases lying between them. Germline V gene data show CDR1 as ENHRY and CDR2 as SYGVKD. The CDR3 DNA follows: TGTGCCATCAGTAGAGACCTGGAGGCCCAGTACTTC. It codes for CAISRDLEAQYF.

This sequence joins TRBV11-2 and TRBJ1-1; maybe TRBD1 (6 bases). The germline V and J ends were trimmed by 1 base and 6 bases, with 18 bases remaining between them. The CDR3 has 16 amino acids. Germline V gene lookup returns CDR1 SGHAT and CDR2 FQNNGV. CDR3 DNA: TGTGCCAGCAGCTTAGTGGGTTCAAGGGGGTTCCCTGAAGCTTTCTTT. Translation gives CASSLVGSRGFPEAFF. The variable domain in full, completed from reference TRBV11-2 and TRBJ1-1, reads EAGVAQSPRYKIIEKRQSVAFWCNPISGHATLYWYQQILGQGPKLLIQFQNNGVVDDSQLPKDRFSAERLKGVDSTLKIQPAKLEDSAVYLCASSLVGSRGFPEAFFGQGTRLTVV.

The rearrangement joins TRBV2 to TRBJ2-5; TRBD1 matches at 7 bases. The CDR3 runs 13 residues. Germline V CDR1 and CDR2: SNHLY, FYNNEI. V was clipped by 5 bases and J by 5 bases; unmatched bases: 5. The CDR3 bases are TGTGCCAGCAGTTTACAGGGGCGGGAGACCCAGTACTTC. It codes for CASSLQGRETQYF.

The chain recombines TRBV6-6 with TRBJ1-5, with a weak D call TRBD1 (6 bases). The V gene lost 6 bases and the J gene lost 6 bases, with 21 bases spanning the gap. Germline V CDR1 and CDR2: MNHNY, SVGAGI (reference sequence). This CDR3 spans 16 amino acids. As DNA, the CDR3 is TGTGCCAGCAGCATTCATGATGACAGGCGGAGTCAGCCCCAGCATTTT. It specifies CASSIHDDRRSQPQHF.

This clone came up once. The rearrangement links TRBV12-5 to TRBJ2-7; maybe TRBD1 (6 bases). The V end lost 6 bases, the J end lost 0 bases, and 9 bases lay between the germline ends. The germline V gene has CDR1 LGHNT and CDR2 FRNRAP. The CDR3 has 13 amino acids. The CDR3, as DNA: TGTGCTAGTGGCCAGGGGTACTCCTACGAGCAGTACTTC. Translated: CASGQGYSYEQYF.

In regard to this clone: This sample also contains other DNA sequences that code for the same CDR3. The V and J genes are TRBV28 and TRBJ1-2; perhaps TRBD1 as D (6 bases). V lost 6 bases to trimming and J lost 3 bases, with 17 bases between them. This CDR3 spans 15 amino acids. CDR1 MDHEN and CDR2 SYDVKM come from the germline V gene. The CDR3 loop reads CASSSGGPGHYGYTF. The CDR3 region has the DNA TGTGCCAGCAGCTCGGGGGGGCCCGGGCACTATGGCTACACCTTC.

This clone was detected once. The chain employs TRBV9 and TRBJ1-2; D remains unclear. This CDR3 is built from 12 residues. The V and J ends lost 0 bases and 7 bases respectively, with 7 bases between them. Germline V gene lookup returns CDR1 SGDLS and CDR2 YYNGEE. CDR3 sequence: CASSVGGRGYTF. DNA of the CDR3: TGTGCCAGCAGCGTAGGTGGGCGTGGCTACACCTTC.

This chain links TRBV7-3 with TRBJ2-7; weak D call: TRBD1 (6 bases). Germline V gene data show CDR1 as SGHTA and CDR2 as FQGTGA. V dropped 3 bases and J dropped 4 bases, with 16 bases sitting between them. This CDR3 is 15 amino acids long. The CDR3 loop reads CASSLDSFGMYEQYF. CDR3 in DNA: TGTGCCAGCAGCTTGGACAGCTTTGGGATGTACGAGCAGTACTTC.

The rearrangement joins TRBV6-1 to TRBJ2-1; 11 bases fit TRBD2. The CDR3 extends over 15 amino acids. V shed 5 bases, J shed 8 bases, and the junction held 8 bases outside the gene matches. Germline CDR1 MNHNS, CDR2 SASEGT. CDR3 coding DNA: TGTGCCAGCAGTCTACCTAGCGGGAGGTACCATGAGCAGTTCTTC. It codes for CASSLPSGRYHEQFF.

The V call is TRBV13, the J call TRBJ2-7; 10 bases map to TRBD2. Per the germline V gene, CDR1 is PRHDT and CDR2 is FYEKMQ (reference sequence). V trimming: 5 bases; J trimming: 6 bases; junction bases outside the gene matches: 19. CDR3 length: 18 amino acids. CDR3 in DNA: TGTGCCAGCAGCCCCCGAAAAGGACTAGCGGAGGCCCCCCGCGAGCAGTACTTC. It codes for CASSPRKGLAEAPREQYF.

This clone was seen a single time. The genes are TRBV14 and TRBJ1-2, with D hard to call. Trimming took off 0 bases at V and 3 bases at J, with 11 bases between the two ends. Germline CDR1 reads SGHDN; CDR2 reads FVKESK. This CDR3 comprises 15 residues. The DNA of the CDR3 is TGTGCCAGCAGCCAAGATTTAGGGAGTGACTATGGCTACACCTTC. As protein: CASSQDLGSDYGYTF.

Comments on this clone: One end of the junction varies from germline; a read error may be responsible. The rearrangement uses TRBV7-8 and TRBJ1-2, with 9 bases that match TRBD1. The CDR3 contains 15 residues. Germline V gene sequence: CDR1 SGHVS, CDR2 FQNEAQ. As DNA, the CDR3 is TGTGCCGGCAGCTTAGACAGGGGGAAAGGGGATGGCTACACCTTC. Protein product: CAGSLDRGKGDGYTF.

The rearrangement uses TRBV5-1 and TRBJ2-2; TRBD2 might be the D (5 bases). CDR1 is SGHRS, CDR2 YFSETQ, per germline. CDR3 length equals 15 residues. V dropped 1 base and J dropped 1 base, with 8 bases sitting between them. The CDR3 DNA is TGCGCCAGCAGCTTGATAGGAGGGAACACCGGGGAGCTGTTTTTT. It encodes CASSLIGGNTGELFF.

The chain links TRBV27 to TRBJ2-7; TRBD1 aligns across 8 bases. With V trimmed by 2 bases and J by 1 base, 1 base remained unmatched. This CDR3 has 14 residues. Germline lookup yields CDR1 MNHEY and CDR2 SMNVEV (reference sequence). CDR3 in DNA: TGTGCCAGCAGTTTAAACAGGGGGTCCTACGAGCAGTACTTC. As protein: CASSLNRGSYEQYF.

This clone was seen just once. V usage is TRBV28 and J usage is TRBJ1-2, with 10 bases fitting TRBD1. The germline gives CDR1 MDHEN, CDR2 SYDVKM. Trimming took 5 bases from V and 5 from J; bases not matched to a gene: 5. This CDR3 is built from 14 residues. The DNA of the CDR3 is TGTGCCAGCAGTGTCCCGGGACAGGGGTATGGCTACACCTTC. This codes for CASSVPGQGYGYTF.